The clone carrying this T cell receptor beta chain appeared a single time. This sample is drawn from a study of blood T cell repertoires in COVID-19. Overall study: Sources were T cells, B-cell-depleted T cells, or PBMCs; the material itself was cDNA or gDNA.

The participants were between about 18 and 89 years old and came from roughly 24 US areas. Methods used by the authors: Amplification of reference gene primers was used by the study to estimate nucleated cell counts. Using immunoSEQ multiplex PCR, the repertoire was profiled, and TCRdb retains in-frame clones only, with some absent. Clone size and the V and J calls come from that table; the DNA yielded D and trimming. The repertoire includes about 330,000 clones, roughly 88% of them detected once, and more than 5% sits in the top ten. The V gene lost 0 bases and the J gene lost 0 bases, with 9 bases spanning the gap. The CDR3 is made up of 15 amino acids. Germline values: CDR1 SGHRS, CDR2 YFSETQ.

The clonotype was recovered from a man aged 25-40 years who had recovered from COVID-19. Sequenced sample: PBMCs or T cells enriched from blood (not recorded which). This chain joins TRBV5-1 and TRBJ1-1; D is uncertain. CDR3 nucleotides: TGCGCCAGCAGCTTGGCCGGGAGTTTGAACACTGAAGCTTTCTTT. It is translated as CASSLAGSLNTEAFF.